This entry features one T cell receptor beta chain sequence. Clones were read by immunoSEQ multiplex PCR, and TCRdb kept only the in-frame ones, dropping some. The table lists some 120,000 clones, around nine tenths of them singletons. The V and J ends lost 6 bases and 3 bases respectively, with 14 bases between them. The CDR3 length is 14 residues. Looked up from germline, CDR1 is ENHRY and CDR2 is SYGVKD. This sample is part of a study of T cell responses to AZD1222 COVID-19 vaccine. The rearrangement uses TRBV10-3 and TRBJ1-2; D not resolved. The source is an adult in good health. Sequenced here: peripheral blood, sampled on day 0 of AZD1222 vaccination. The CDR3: CAIRKHDGDYGYTF. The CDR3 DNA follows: TGTGCCATCAGGAAGCACGACGGGGACTATGGCTACACCTTC.